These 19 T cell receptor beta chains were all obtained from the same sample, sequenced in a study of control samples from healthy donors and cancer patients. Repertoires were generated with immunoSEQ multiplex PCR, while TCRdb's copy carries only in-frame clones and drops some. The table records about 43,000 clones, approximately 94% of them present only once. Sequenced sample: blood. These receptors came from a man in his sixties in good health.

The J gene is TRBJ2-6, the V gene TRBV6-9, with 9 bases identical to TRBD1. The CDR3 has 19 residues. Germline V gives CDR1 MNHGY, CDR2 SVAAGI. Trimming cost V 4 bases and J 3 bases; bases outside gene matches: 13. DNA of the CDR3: TGTGCCAGCAGTTCCTCCTCTGGGACAGGGATAAGTGGGGCCAACGTCCTGACTTTC. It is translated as CASSSSSGTGISGANVLTF.

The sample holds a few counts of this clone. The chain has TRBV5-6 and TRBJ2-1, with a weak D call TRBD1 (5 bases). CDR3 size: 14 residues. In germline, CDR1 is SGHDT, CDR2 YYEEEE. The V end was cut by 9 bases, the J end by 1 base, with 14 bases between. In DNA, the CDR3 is TGTGCCACCCAGAGGCAGGGATCCTACAATGAGCAGTTCTTC. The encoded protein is CATQRQGSYNEQFF. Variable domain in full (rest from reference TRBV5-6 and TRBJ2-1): DAGVTQSPTHLIKTRGQQVTLRCSPKSGHDTVSWYQQALGQGPQFIFQYYEEEERQRGNFPDRFSGHQFPNYSSELNVNALLLGDSALYLCATQRQGSYNEQFFGPGTRLTVL.

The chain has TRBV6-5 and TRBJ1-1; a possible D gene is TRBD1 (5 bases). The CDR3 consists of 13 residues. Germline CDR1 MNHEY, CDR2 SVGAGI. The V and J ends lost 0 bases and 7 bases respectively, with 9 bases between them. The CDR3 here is CASSYSLGDEAFF. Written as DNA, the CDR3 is TGTGCCAGCAGTTACTCTTTGGGGGATGAAGCTTTCTTT.

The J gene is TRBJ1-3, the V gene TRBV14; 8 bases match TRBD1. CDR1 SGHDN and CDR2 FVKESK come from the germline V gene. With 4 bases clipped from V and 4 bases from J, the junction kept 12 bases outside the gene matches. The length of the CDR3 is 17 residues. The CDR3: CASSPRTGHRRGNTIYF. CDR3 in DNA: TGTGCCAGCAGCCCCAGGACAGGGCATAGACGCGGAAACACCATATATTTT.

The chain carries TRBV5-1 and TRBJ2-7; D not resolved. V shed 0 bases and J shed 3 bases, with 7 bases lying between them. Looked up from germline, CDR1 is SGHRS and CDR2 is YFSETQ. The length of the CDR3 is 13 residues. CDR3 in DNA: TGCGCCAGCAGCTTGGGTTCCGTCTACGAGCAGTACTTC. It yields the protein CASSLGSVYEQYF.

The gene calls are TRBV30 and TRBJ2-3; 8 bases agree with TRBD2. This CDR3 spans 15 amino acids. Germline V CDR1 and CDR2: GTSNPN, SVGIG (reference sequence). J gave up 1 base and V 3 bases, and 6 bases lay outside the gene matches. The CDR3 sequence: CAWSPLAGRTDTQYF. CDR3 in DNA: TGTGCCTGGAGCCCCTTAGCGGGGCGCACAGATACGCAGTATTTT.

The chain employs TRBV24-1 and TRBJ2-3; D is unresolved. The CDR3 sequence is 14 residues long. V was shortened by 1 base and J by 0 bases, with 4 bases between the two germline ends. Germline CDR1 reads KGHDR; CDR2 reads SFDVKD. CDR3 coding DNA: TGTGCCACCAGTGATTTTAAGAGCACAGATACGCAGTATTTT. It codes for CATSDFKSTDTQYF.

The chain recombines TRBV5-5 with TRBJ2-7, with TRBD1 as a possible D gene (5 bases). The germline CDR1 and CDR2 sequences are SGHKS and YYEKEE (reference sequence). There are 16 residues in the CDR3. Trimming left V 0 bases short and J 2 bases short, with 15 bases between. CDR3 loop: CASSLVGLNRTYEQYF. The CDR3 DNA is TGTGCCAGCAGCTTGGTGGGCTTGAACAGGACCTACGAGCAGTACTTC.

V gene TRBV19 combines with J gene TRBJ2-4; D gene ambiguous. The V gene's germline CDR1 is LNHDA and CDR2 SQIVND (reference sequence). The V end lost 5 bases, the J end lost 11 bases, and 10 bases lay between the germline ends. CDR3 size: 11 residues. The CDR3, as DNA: TGTGCCAGTAGTGTATCAAAACTTCAGTACTTC. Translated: CASSVSKLQYF.

CDR3 region: CASRGQGDYEQYF. The CDR3 DNA follows: TGCGCCAGCAGAGGACAGGGGGACTACGAGCAGTACTTC. The chain combines TRBV10-1 with TRBJ2-7; 10 positions match TRBD1. There are 13 residues in the CDR3. CDR1 WNHNN and CDR2 SYGVQD come from the germline V gene (reference sequence). J lost 3 bases, V lost 6 bases, and 2 bases had no gene match.

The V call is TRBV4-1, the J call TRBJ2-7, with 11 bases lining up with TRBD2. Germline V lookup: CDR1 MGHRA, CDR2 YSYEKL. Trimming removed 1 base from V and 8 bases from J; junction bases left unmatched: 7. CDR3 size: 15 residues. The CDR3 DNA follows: TGCGCCAGCAGCCAAGCTGGTAGCGGGAGGGTGAAGCAGTACTTC. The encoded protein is CASSQAGSGRVKQYF.

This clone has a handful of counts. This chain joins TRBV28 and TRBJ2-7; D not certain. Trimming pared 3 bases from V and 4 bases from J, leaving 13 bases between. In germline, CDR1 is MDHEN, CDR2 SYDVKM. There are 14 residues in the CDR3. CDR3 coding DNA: TGTGCCAGCAGTTTTGGTCCTAGGGCGTACGAGCAGTACTTC. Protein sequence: CASSFGPRAYEQYF.

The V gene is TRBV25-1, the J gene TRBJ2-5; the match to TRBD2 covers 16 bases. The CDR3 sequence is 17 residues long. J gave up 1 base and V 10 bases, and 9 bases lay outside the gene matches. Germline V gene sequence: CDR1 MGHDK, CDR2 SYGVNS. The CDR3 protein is CATRGGTSGRGQETQYF. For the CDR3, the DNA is TGTGCCACCCGGGGGGGGACTAGCGGGAGGGGCCAAGAGACCCAGTACTTC.

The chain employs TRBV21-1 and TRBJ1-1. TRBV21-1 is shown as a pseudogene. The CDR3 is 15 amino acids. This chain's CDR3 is CASSKGLKSWTEAFF. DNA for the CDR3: TGTGCCAGCAGCAAAGGGTTAAAGTCGTGGACTGAAGCTTTCTTT.

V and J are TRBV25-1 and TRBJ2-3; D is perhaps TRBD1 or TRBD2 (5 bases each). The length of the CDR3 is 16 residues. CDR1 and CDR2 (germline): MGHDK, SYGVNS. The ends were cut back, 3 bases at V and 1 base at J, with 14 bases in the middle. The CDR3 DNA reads TGTGCCAGCAGTGAGCCTCTTGGGGGAGGCACAGATACGCAGTATTTT. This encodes CASSEPLGGGTDTQYF.

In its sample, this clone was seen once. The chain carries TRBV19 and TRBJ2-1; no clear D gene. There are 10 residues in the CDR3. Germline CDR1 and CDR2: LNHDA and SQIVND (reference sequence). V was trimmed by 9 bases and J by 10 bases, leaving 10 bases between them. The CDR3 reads CASGGYEQFF. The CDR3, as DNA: TGTGCCAGCGGTGGGTACGAGCAGTTCTTC.

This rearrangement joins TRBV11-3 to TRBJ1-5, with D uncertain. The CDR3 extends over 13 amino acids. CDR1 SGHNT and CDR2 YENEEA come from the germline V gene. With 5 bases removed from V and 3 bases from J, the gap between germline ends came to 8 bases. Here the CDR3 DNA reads TGTGCCAGCAGCAACAGCCACAATCAGCCCCAGCATTTT. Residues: CASSNSHNQPQHF.

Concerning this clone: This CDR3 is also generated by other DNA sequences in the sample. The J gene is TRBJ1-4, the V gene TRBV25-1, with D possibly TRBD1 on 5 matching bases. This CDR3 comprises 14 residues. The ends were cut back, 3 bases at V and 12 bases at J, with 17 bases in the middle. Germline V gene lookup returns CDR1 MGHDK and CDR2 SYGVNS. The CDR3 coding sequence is TGTGCCAGCAGTGAGGGGGGTTGGGGTCGTCAACTGTTTTTT. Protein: CASSEGGWGRQLFF.

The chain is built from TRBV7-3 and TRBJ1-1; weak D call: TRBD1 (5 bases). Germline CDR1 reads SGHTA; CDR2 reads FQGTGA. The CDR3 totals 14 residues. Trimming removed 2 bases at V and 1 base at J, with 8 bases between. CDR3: CASSLGQGNTEAFF. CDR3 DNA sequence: TGTGCCAGCAGCTTAGGGCAGGGGAACACTGAAGCTTTCTTT.